This entry concerns a single T cell receptor (beta chain). The antigen is undetermined. Sequencing was performed with immunoSEQ multiplex PCR; in TCRdb, only in-frame clones are kept and a portion is missing. Among about 140,000 clones listed, about 86% were seen once. This CDR3 region has 15 residues. The germline CDR1 and CDR2 sequences are LNHDA and SQIVND (reference sequence). Trimming left V 4 bases short and J 0 bases short, with 7 bases between. This entry belongs to a study of T cell responses to AZD1222 COVID-19 vaccine. Findings and caveats of the study: Increases in Spike-specific TCR breadth and depth were seen after two AZD1222 doses. Sampled repertoires all dated from after the peak T cell response. Most donors were white British, females outnumbered males, and clonal diversity was possibly underestimated. Distributed over spike, vaccine-associated CD4 TCRs predominated at 160-218 and 743-854.

Sequences were derived from peripheral blood, sampled 28 days after the second AZD1222 dose. The rearrangement links TRBV19 to TRBJ2-6; D ambiguous. This receptor was obtained from an adult who received the AZD1222 COVID-19 vaccine. The CDR3 nucleotides are TGTGCCAGTAGTAGACAAGGCTCTGGGGCCAACGTCCTGACTTTC. Translated: CASSRQGSGANVLTF.